This entry lists 26 T cell receptor beta chains sequenced from one sample in a study of T cells in Graves' hyperthyroidism and ophthalmopathy. Amplified TCR beta CDR3 regions came from RNA transcripts. Initially, a first-round RT-PCR of the TCR CDR3 employed the HTBI primer set. In TCRdb, the multiplex PCR reads were re-called with MiXCR into one record per CDR3 protein. The sample consists of around 600,000 distinct CDR3 sequences, about 16% of them appearing once. The sequenced sample was blood. The receptors derive from a woman aged 40 to 49 with Graves' ophthalmopathy.

Ten or more counts support this clonotype. The chain links TRBV18 to TRBJ2-1; 8 nucleotides agree with TRBD2. Looked up from germline, CDR1 is KGHSH and CDR2 is LQKENI. V lost 2 bases, J lost 0 bases, and 3 bases stayed unmatched. This CDR3 region has 16 residues. The CDR3 DNA follows: TGTGCCAGCTCACCAAGCGGGGGAAGCTCCTACAATGAGCAGTTCTTC. This codes for CASSPSGGSSYNEQFF. Full variable domain (remainder filled in from reference TRBV18 and TRBJ2-1): NAGVMQNPRHLVRRRGQEARLRCSPMKGHSHVYWYRQLPEEGLKFMVYLQKENIIDESGMPKERFSAEFPKEGPSILRIQQVVRGDSAAYFCASSPSGGSSYNEQFFGPGTRLTVL.

This clonotype came up a few times. V gene TRBV30 combines with J gene TRBJ1-1; possible D gene TRBD1, 5 bases. Per germline, CDR1 GTSNPN and CDR2 SVGIG (reference sequence). With 0 bases removed from V and 6 bases from J, the gap between germline ends came to 14 bases. The CDR3 is 14 residues long. The CDR3 nucleotides read TGTGCCTGGAGTGTACTGGGGGGAGGCCCTGAAGCTTTCTTT. Translated, it gives CAWSVLGGGPEAFF.

This sequence joins TRBV30 and TRBJ2-1, with 9 bases matching TRBD2. This CDR3 contains 15 residues. Germline CDR1 is GTSNPN and CDR2 is SVGIG (reference sequence). V trimming: 2 bases; J trimming: 4 bases; junction bases outside the gene matches: 6. CDR3 sequence reads: CAWSRRTSAYNEQFF. CDR3 nucleotides: TGTGCCTGGAGTCGGAGGACTAGCGCATACAATGAGCAGTTCTTC.

At least ten counts were recorded for this clonotype. V usage is TRBV6-1 and J usage is TRBJ2-7; weak D call: TRBD1 (6 bases). The V and J ends lost 4 bases and 6 bases respectively, with 22 bases between them. From germline, CDR1 is MNHNS and CDR2 SASEGT. The CDR3 is made up of 16 amino acids. The CDR3 coding sequence is TGTGCCAGCAGTGCCCTGCTCTGGGGGCAAGGTGGCGAGCAGTACTTC. Protein: CASSALLWGQGGEQYF.

This clonotype showed up just a few times. This chain joins TRBV18 and TRBJ2-5; the match to TRBD2 covers 12 bases. The ends lost 5 bases at V and 5 bases at J; junction bases unmatched: 9. Germline values: CDR1 KGHSH, CDR2 LQKENI. The CDR3 is 16 residues long. The CDR3 sequence: CASSSSSGRAGETQYF. CDR3 nucleotide sequence: TGTGCCAGCTCATCGTCTAGCGGGAGGGCCGGGGAGACCCAGTACTTC.

Ten or more counts support this clonotype. The rearrangement links TRBV12-5 to TRBJ2-5, with 9 bases lining up with TRBD2. J gave up 5 bases and V 6 bases, and 19 bases lay outside the gene matches. The CDR3 runs to 18 residues. Germline V gene lookup returns CDR1 LGHNT and CDR2 FRNRAP. CDR3 coding DNA: TGTGCTAGTGGATCCGCGGTAGCGGGGGTGTCTATGGGTGAGACCCAGTACTTC. Translation: CASGSAVAGVSMGETQYF.

Ten or more counts support this clonotype. The genes are TRBV27 and TRBJ1-2, with unresolved D. The germline CDR1 and CDR2 sequences are MNHEY and SMNVEV (reference sequence). Trimming removed 5 bases from V and 4 bases from J, with 11 bases in between. The CDR3 totals 13 residues. The DNA for the CDR3 is TGTGCCAGCAGTACAACCAGGATCTATGGCTACACCTTC. It translates to CASSTTRIYGYTF.

The chain links TRBV19 to TRBJ2-1; 10 positions match TRBD2. The J call may be wrong; the DNA end is better matched by TRBJ2-7. The CDR3 has 15 amino acids. Germline-derived CDR1 and CDR2 are LNHDA and SQIVND (reference sequence). The CDR3 here is CASSMVPSGGNEQYF. DNA for the CDR3: TGTGCCAGTAGTATGGTGCCTAGCGGGGGCAATGAGCAGTACTTC.

This clonotype was seen repeatedly, ten times or more. This chain joins TRBV30 and TRBJ1-1; D is ambiguous. CDR1 GTSNPN and CDR2 SVGIG come from the germline V gene (reference sequence). Deletions cut 5 bases from V and 2 bases from J, with 6 bases between. This CDR3 has 11 residues. CDR3 sequence reads: CAWGVNTEAFF. The CDR3 DNA follows: TGTGCCTGGGGAGTAAACACTGAAGCTTTCTTT.

The V gene is TRBV5-1, the J gene TRBJ2-7; TRBD2 matches at 9 bases. Germline assignment: CDR1 SGHRS and CDR2 YFSETQ. The J segment lost 2 bases and the V segment lost 3 bases, leaving 6 bases of the junction unmatched. The CDR3 has 15 amino acids. DNA of the CDR3: TGCGCCAGCAGCTCGGTTGCTAGCGGGACCTACGAGCAGTACTTC. This encodes CASSSVASGTYEQYF.

This clonotype was seen repeatedly, ten times or more. V and J are TRBV28 and TRBJ2-7; TRBD2 might be the D (5 bases). The CDR3 loop spans 14 amino acids. Germline CDR1 reads MDHEN; CDR2 reads SYDVKM. With 4 bases removed from V and 2 bases from J, the gap between germline ends came to 12 bases. CDR3 bases: TGTGCCAGCAGTTCCCCCCCCGGGACCTACGAGCAGTACTTC. Amino acid sequence: CASSSPPGTYEQYF.

This chain uses TRBV19 with TRBJ1-5; no definite D call. This CDR3 spans 14 amino acids. Between the trimmed V and J ends, which lost 4 bases and 3 bases, there was a span of 10 bases. The V gene's germline CDR1 is LNHDA and CDR2 SQIVND (reference sequence). The CDR3 is CASSTLRDNQPQHF. The CDR3 DNA sequence: TGTGCCAGTAGTACCCTACGGGACAATCAGCCCCAGCATTTT.

A few counts support this clonotype. The chain carries TRBV5-1 and TRBJ2-1, with 7 bases that match TRBD1. CDR3 size: 16 residues. Germline V lookup: CDR1 SGHRS, CDR2 YFSETQ. Trimming cost V 3 bases and J 0 bases; bases outside gene matches: 6. The CDR3 region is CASSYGQASSYNEQFF. The CDR3 coding sequence is TGCGCCAGCAGCTACGGACAGGCCAGCTCCTACAATGAGCAGTTCTTC.

This clonotype was seen more than once but under ten times. J is TRBJ1-1 and V is TRBV19; TRBD1 aligns across 7 bases. This CDR3 is built from 14 residues. V lost 9 bases to trimming and J lost 0 bases; unmatched junction nucleotides: 7. Germline V gene data show CDR1 as LNHDA and CDR2 as SQIVND (reference sequence). CDR3 DNA: TGTGCCAGCCGGACAGGACAATTGAACACTGAAGCTTTCTTT. It codes for CASRTGQLNTEAFF. Full variable domain (missing parts from reference TRBV19 and TRBJ1-1): DGGITQSPKYLFRKEGQNVTLSCEQNLNHDAMYWYRQDPGQGLRLIYYSQIVNDFQKGDIAEGYSVSREKKESFPLTVTSAQKNPTAFYLCASRTGQLNTEAFFGQGTRLTVV.

The sample holds a few counts of this clonotype. The chain couples TRBV5-1 to TRBJ1-1, with 7 bases lining up with TRBD1. Germline V CDR1 and CDR2: SGHRS, YFSETQ. The CDR3 length is 13 residues. With V trimmed by 2 bases and J by 11 bases, 9 bases remained unmatched. CDR3 residues: CASSLEEGARAFF. CDR3 coding DNA: TGCGCCAGCAGCTTAGAGGAGGGGGCAAGGGCTTTCTTT.

This clonotype was recorded once. A read error may explain this, as a much larger clone is one base away. CDR3 sequence (DNA): TGTGCCAGCAGTCCCCAGGGGGGTAGCGGTGAAAAACTGTTTTTT. It encodes CASSPQGGSGEKLFF. The V call is TRBV12-3 or TRBV12-4, the J call TRBJ1-4, with TRBD1 identical over 7 bases. The V segment lost 5 bases and the J segment 7 bases; nucleotides outside the gene matches: 10. The CDR3 is made up of 15 amino acids.

This clonotype was counted a few times. V is TRBV5-1 and J is TRBJ2-7; 10 positions agree with TRBD1. The V gene's germline CDR1 is SGHRS and CDR2 YFSETQ. The CDR3 is made up of 15 amino acids. The V segment lost 3 bases and the J segment 7 bases; nucleotides outside the gene matches: 10. The chain's CDR3 is CASSWATGGAGEQYF. The CDR3 DNA follows: TGCGCCAGCAGCTGGGCGACAGGGGGCGCGGGAGAGCAGTACTTC.

V usage is TRBV5-8 and J usage is TRBJ1-3, with 11 positions matching TRBD1. The CDR3 covers 20 residues. With 4 bases clipped from V and 2 bases from J, the junction kept 17 bases outside the gene matches. Germline V gives CDR1 SGHTS, CDR2 YDEGEE. The CDR3 loop is CASSPQSDRGRVFPGNTIYF. The CDR3 coding sequence is TGTGCCAGCAGCCCTCAGTCGGACAGGGGGCGCGTGTTCCCTGGAAACACCATATATTTT.

This clonotype was counted at least ten times. The V and J genes are TRBV12-3 or TRBV12-4 and TRBJ1-1; no definite D call. Trimming removed 5 bases from V and 4 bases from J, with 23 bases in between. The CDR3 has 17 amino acids. DNA of the CDR3: TGTGCCAGCAGTCTCCTGGAAGCGGACCTCCAAGGCACTGAAGCTTTCTTT. Translated: CASSLLEADLQGTEAFF.

This clonotype was counted between two and nine times. The chain has TRBV5-1 and TRBJ2-2, with a tentative D call TRBD1 (6 bases). Looked up from germline, CDR1 is SGHRS and CDR2 is YFSETQ. This CDR3 comprises 13 residues. Trimming cost V 5 bases and J 6 bases, with 11 bases left between them. CDR3 sequence: CASRQGLAGELFF. The CDR3 region has the DNA TGCGCCAGCAGACAGGGTTTGGCCGGGGAGCTGTTTTTT.

This clonotype was observed at least ten times. The V gene is TRBV28, the J gene TRBJ1-1; weak D call: TRBD1 (5 bases). The germline V gene has CDR1 MDHEN and CDR2 SYDVKM. The CDR3 sequence is 14 residues long. The V end lost 3 bases, the J end lost 5 bases, and 13 bases lay between the germline ends. CDR3 in DNA: TGTGCCAGCAGTTTTAGGGGTGGTTGGACTGAAGCTTTCTTT. Its translation is CASSFRGGWTEAFF.

Many counts were recorded for this clonotype. For the CDR3, the DNA is TGTGCCTGGAGTGCAGCTAATGGAGACAATCAGCCCCAGCATTTT. Translating it yields CAWSAANGDNQPQHF. The chain uses TRBV30 and TRBJ1-5; no clear D gene. The CDR3 length is 15 residues. V was shortened by 1 base and J by 3 bases, with 13 bases between the two germline ends. Germline CDR1 GTSNPN, CDR2 SVGIG (reference sequence).

This clonotype was recorded at least ten times. The rearrangement uses TRBV12-3 or TRBV12-4 and TRBJ2-7; 8 nucleotides agree with TRBD2. J gave up 3 bases and V 4 bases, and 8 bases lay outside the gene matches. The CDR3 runs to 15 residues. CDR3 in DNA: TGTGCCAGCAGTTCTCCGGGACTAGGACGCTACGAGCAGTACTTC. The encoded protein is CASSSPGLGRYEQYF.

The rearrangement joins TRBV28 to TRBJ2-1; D may be TRBD1 or TRBD2 (5 bases each). The CDR3 covers 14 residues. V gave up 7 bases and J gave up 5 bases, with 15 bases separating them. CDR1 is MDHEN, CDR2 SYDVKM, per germline. The CDR3 loop reads CASNIWGTDNEQFF. The CDR3 DNA sequence: TGTGCCAGCAATATTTGGGGGACGGACAATGAGCAGTTCTTC.

This clonotype was seen at least ten times. The chain combines TRBV20-1 with TRBJ2-3, with 10 positions matching TRBD2. Germline V CDR1 and CDR2: DFQATT, SNEGSKA (reference sequence). The CDR3 sequence is 17 residues long. V was clipped by 0 bases and J by 2 bases; unmatched bases: 8. CDR3 nucleotides: TGCAGTGCTAGAGATCTCCGGACTAGCGGAAACACAGATACGCAGTATTTT. This codes for CSARDLRTSGNTDTQYF.

This clonotype was detected only a few times. The chain has TRBV20-1 and TRBJ1-2; TRBD1 might be the D (5 bases). The CDR3 loop spans 13 amino acids. Germline V lookup: CDR1 DFQATT, CDR2 SNEGSKA (reference sequence). V lost 2 bases, J lost 6 bases, and 13 bases lay in between. The CDR3 spells CSARRGLPDGYTF. The CDR3 bases are TGCAGTGCTAGAAGGGGACTTCCCGATGGCTACACCTTC.